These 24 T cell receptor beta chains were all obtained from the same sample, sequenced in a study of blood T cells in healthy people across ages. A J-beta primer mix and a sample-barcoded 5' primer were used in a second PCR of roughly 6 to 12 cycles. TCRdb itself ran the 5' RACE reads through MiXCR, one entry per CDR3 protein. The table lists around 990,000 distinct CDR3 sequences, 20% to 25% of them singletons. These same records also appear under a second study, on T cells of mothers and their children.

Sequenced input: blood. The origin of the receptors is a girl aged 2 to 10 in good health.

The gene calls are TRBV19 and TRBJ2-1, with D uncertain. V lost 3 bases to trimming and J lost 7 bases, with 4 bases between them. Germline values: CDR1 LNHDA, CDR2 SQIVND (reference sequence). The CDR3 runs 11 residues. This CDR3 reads CASSMLNEQFF. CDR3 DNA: TGTGCCAGTAGTATGTTGAATGAGCAGTTCTTC.

The CDR3 DNA follows: TGCAGCGTTGAAGATCTTGGGCAGTACCAAGAGACCCAGTACTTC. This codes for CSVEDLGQYQETQYF. The chain carries TRBV29-1 and TRBJ2-5; D gene unclear. V lost 0 bases, J lost 0 bases, and 11 bases lay in between. Germline V gene lookup returns CDR1 SQVTM and CDR2 ANQGSEA. CDR3 size: 15 residues.

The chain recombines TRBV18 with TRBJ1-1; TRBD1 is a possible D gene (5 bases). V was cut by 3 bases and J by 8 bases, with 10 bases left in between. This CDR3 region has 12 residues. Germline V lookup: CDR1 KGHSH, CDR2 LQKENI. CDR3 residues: CASSPDSQEAFF. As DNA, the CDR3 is TGTGCCAGCTCACCCGACAGCCAGGAAGCTTTCTTT.

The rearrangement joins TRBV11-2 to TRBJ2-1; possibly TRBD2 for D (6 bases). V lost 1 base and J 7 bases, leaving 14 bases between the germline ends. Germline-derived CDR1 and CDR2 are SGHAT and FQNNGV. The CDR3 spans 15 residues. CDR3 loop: CASSLAGELGNEQFF. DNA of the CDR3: TGTGCCAGCAGCTTAGCGGGGGAGTTAGGGAATGAGCAGTTCTTC. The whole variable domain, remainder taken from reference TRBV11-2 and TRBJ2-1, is EAGVAQSPRYKIIEKRQSVAFWCNPISGHATLYWYQQILGQGPKLLIQFQNNGVVDDSQLPKDRFSAERLKGVDSTLKIQPAKLEDSAVYLCASSLAGELGNEQFFGPGTRLTVL.

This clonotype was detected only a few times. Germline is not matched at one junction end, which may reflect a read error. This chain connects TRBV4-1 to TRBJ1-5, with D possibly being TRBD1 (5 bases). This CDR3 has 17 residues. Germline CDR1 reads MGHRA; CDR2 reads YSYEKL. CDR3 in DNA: TGCACCAGCAGCCAATATCCAGGCCAGGGAAGTGATCAGCCCCAGCATTTT. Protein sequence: CTSSQYPGQGSDQPQHF.

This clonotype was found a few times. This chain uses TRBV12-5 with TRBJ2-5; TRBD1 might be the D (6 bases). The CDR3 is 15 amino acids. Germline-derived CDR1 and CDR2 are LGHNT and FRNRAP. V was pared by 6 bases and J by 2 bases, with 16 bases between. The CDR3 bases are TGTGCTAGTGGACCCCGATTGGACAGTCAAGAGACCCAGTACTTC. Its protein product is CASGPRLDSQETQYF.

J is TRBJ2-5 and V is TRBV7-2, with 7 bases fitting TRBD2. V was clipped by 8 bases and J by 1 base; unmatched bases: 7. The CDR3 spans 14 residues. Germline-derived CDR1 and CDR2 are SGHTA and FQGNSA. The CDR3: CASAGLAVQETQYF. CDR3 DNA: TGTGCCAGCGCTGGGCTAGCGGTCCAAGAGACCCAGTACTTC.

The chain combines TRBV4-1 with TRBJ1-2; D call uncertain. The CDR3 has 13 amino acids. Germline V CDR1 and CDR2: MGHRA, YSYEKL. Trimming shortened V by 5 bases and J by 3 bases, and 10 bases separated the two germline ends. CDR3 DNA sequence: TGCGCCAGCAGCTCTAGGGTCGACTATGGCTACACCTTC. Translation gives CASSSRVDYGYTF.

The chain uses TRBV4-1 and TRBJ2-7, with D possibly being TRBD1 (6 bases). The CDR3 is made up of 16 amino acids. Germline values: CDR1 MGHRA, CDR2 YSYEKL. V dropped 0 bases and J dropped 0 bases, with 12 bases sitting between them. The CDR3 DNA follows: TGCGCCAGCAGCCAAGATCCGCGACAGGCCTCCTACGAGCAGTACTTC. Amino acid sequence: CASSQDPRQASYEQYF.

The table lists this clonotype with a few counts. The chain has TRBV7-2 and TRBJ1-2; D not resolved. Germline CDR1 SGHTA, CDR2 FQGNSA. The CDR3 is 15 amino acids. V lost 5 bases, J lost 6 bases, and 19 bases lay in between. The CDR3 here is CASSLPFGRGDGYTF. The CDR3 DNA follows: TGTGCCAGCAGCCTCCCATTCGGTCGAGGAGATGGCTACACCTTC.

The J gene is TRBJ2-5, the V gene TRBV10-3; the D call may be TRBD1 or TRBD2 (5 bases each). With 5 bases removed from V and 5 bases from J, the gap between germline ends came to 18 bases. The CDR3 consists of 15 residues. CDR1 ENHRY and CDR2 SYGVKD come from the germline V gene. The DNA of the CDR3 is TGTGCCATCAGTAACGCCCGGGACGGCGGGGAGACCCAGTACTTC. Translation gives CAISNARDGGETQYF.

The CDR3 loop is CSVEDGRGRRTYNEQFF. Written as DNA, the CDR3 is TGCAGCGTTGAAGACGGTAGGGGGAGGCGGACCTACAATGAGCAGTTCTTC. The chain recombines TRBV29-1 with TRBJ2-7; D may match TRBD1 or TRBD2 (6 bases each). Judging by the DNA end, TRBJ2-1 fits better; the J call may be wrong. Germline V gives CDR1 SQVTM, CDR2 ANQGSEA. CDR3 length: 17 residues.

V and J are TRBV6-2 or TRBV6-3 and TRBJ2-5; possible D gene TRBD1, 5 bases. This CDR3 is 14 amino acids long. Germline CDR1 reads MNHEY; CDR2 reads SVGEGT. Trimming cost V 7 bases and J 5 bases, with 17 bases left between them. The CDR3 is CASMDIGVVETQYF. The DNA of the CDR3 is TGTGCCAGCATGGACATTGGGGTTGTGGAGACCCAGTACTTC.

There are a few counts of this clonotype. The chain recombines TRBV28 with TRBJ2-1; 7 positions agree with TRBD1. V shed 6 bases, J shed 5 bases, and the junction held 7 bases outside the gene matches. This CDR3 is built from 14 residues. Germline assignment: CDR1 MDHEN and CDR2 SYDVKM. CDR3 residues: CASRSRQGDNEQFF. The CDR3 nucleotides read TGTGCCAGCAGGAGCCGACAGGGCGACAATGAGCAGTTCTTC. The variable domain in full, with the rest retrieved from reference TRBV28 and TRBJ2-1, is DVKVTQSSRYLVKRTGEKVFLECVQDMDHENMFWYRQDPGLGLRLIYFSYDVKMKEKGDIPEGYSVSREKKERFSLILESASTNQTSMYLCASRSRQGDNEQFFGPGTRLTVL.

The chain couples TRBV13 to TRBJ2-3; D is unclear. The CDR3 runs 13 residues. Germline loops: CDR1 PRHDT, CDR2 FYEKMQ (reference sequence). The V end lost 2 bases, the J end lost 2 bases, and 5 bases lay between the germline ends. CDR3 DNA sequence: TGTGCCAGCAGCTTATTCTACACAGATACGCAGTATTTT. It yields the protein CASSLFYTDTQYF. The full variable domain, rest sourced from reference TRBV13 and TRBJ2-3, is AAGVIQSPRHLIKEKRETATLKCYPIPRHDTVYWYQQGPGQDPQFLISFYEKMQSDKGSIPDRFSAQQFSDYHSELNMSSLELGDSALYFCASSLFYTDTQYFGPGTRLTVL.

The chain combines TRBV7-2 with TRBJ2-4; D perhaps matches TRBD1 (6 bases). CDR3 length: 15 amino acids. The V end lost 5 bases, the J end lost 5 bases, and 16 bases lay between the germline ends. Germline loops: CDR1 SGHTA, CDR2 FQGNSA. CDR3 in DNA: TGTGCCAGCAGCCCAGGGGCAGGGGTTCAAAACATTCAGTACTTC. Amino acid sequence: CASSPGAGVQNIQYF.

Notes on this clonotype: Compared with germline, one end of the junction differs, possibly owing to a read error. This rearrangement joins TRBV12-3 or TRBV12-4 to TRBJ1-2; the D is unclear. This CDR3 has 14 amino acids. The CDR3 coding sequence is TGTGCCCGCAGTTTAGGCTCGGCCTTCTATGGCTACACCTTC. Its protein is CARSLGSAFYGYTF.

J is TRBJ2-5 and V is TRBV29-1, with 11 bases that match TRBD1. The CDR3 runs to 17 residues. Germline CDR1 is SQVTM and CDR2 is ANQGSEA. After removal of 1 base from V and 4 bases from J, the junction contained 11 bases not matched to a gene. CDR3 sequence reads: CSVEGTGGILLVETQYF. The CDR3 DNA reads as TGCAGCGTTGAAGGGACAGGGGGCATCCTGTTGGTAGAGACCCAGTACTTC.

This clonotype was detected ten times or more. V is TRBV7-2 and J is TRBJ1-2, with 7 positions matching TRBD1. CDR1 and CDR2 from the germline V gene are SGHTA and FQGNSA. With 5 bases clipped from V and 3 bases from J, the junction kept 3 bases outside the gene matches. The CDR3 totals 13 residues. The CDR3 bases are TGTGCCAGCAGCCCAGACAGGGACTATGGCTACACCTTC. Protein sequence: CASSPDRDYGYTF.

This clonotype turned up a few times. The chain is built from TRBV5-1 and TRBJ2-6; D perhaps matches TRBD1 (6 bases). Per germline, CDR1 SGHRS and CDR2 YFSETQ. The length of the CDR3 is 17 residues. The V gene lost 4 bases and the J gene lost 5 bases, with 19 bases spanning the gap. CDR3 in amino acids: CASSGGSQAPRANVLTF. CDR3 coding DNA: TGCGCCAGCAGCGGGGGCTCCCAAGCTCCTCGGGCCAACGTCCTGACTTTC. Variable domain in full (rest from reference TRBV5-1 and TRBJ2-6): KAGVTQTPRYLIKTRGQQVTLSCSPISGHRSVSWYQQTPGQGLQFLFEYFSETQRNKGNFPGRFSGRQFSNSRSEMNVSTLELGDSALYLCASSGGSQAPRANVLTFGAGSRLTVL.

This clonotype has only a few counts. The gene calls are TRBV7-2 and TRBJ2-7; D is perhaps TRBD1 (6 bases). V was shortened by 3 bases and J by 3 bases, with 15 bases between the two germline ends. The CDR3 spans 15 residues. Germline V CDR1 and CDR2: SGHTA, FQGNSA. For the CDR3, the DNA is TGTGCCAGCAGCTTCCCCGGACAGCGCCTCTACGAGCAGTACTTC. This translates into CASSFPGQRLYEQYF. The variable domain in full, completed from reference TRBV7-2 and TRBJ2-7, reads GAGVSQSPSNKVTEKGKDVELRCDPISGHTALYWYRQSLGQGLEFLIYFQGNSAPDKSGLPSDRFSAERTGGSVSTLTIQRTQQEDSAVYLCASSFPGQRLYEQYFGPGTRLTVT.

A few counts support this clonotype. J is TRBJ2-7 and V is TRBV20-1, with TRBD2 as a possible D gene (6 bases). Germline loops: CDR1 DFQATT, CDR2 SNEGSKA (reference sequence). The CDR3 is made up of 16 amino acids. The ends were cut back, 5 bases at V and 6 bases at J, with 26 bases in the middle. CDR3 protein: CSAPLLEGSAYGEQYF. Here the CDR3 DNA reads TGCAGTGCTCCGTTGTTGGAGGGATCGGCGTATGGCGAGCAGTACTTC.

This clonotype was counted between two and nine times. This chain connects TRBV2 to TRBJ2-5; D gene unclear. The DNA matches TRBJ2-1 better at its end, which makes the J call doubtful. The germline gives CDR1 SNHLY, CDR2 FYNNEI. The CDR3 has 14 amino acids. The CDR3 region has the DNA TGTGCCAGCAGTGTGCAGTCTTCGGGCAATGAGCAGTTCTTC. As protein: CASSVQSSGNEQFF.

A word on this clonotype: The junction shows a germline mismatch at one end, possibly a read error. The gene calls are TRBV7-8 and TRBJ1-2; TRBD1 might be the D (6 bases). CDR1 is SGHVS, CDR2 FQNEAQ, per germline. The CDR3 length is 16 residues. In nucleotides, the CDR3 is TGTGCCAGCAGCTCCGACACCCCCAGGGGTAACTATGGCTACATCTTC. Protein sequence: CASSSDTPRGNYGYIF.